A single count supports the clone carrying this T cell receptor (beta chain). Its antigen remains unidentified. The sample is drawn from a study of cytomegalovirus exposure and HLA in healthy donors. The CDR3 spans 14 residues. The germline V gene has CDR1 MNHEY and CDR2 SMNVEV (reference sequence). V was shortened by 11 bases and J by 0 bases, with 17 bases between the two germline ends. Primers included in the PCR were 60 Vbeta and 13 Jbeta primers. Sequencing used immunoSEQ multiplex PCR; TCRdb keeps in-frame clones, though not all of them. Among some 150,000 clones listed, roughly 82% were seen once. Study results and limitations: TRBV6-2, TRBV6-3 and some other V segments were excluded as indistinguishable. A missense variant in DCLRE1C was later tied to TCR beta V- and J-gene trimming. Later findings reportedly placed an Asian-associated ancestry cluster below the approximately 700-donor mean for N-insertions.

When sampled, the donors appeared nominally healthy, though they likely had unrecorded immune exposures. V and J are TRBV27 and TRBJ2-7; a possible D gene is TRBD2 (6 bases). This sequence was found in a man aged 45-60 years in good health and CMV-seropositive. Sequencing was done on a sample of PBMCs. For the CDR3, the DNA is TGTGCCTCAGCCCCCCGGGGGAGCTCCTACGAGCAGTACTTC. Protein product: CASAPRGSSYEQYF.